The 20 T cell receptor beta chains below were found in one sample sequenced in a study of shared clonotypes between healthy human individuals. Assay: immunoSEQ multiplex PCR; the TCRdb copy retains only in-frame clones and omits some. The sample holds about 2,100,000 clones; just over 90% are singletons and the top ten take more than 1.5%. CD45RO-negative, CCR7-selected cells formed the naive CD8 fraction, which excluded terminally differentiated effector memory CD45RA+ cells. Sequencing used naive CD8+ T cells from PBMCs. The receptors shown here come from a man aged 18 to 35 in good health. Some clones in this sample may be carry-over from other donors' samples.

The rearrangement uses TRBV30 and TRBJ2-5; no clear D gene. The DNA end is more similar to TRBJ2-7, so the J call may be wrong. The CDR3 runs to 13 residues. Germline loops: CDR1 GTSNPN, CDR2 SVGIG (reference sequence). The CDR3, as DNA: TGTGCCTGGAGTGTAGTAGGCTCCTACGAGCAGTACTTC. Its translation is CAWSVVGSYEQYF.

The V call is TRBV6-6, the J call TRBJ1-2, with 9 positions matching TRBD1. The junction had 22 bases not matched to a gene; V was cut back by 10 bases and J by 13 bases. In germline, CDR1 is MNHNY, CDR2 SVGAGI (reference sequence). CDR3 length equals 15 residues. DNA of the CDR3: TGTGCCACCAAGATGCGGGACAGGGCGGTATGGCAGGTCACCTTC. Translating gives CATKMRDRAVWQVTF.

As for this clone: This sample includes further DNA sequences coding for the same CDR3. This rearrangement joins TRBV28 to TRBJ2-7, with D possibly matching TRBD2 (6 bases). In germline, CDR1 is MDHEN, CDR2 SYDVKM. Trimming shortened V by 3 bases and J by 0 bases, and 9 bases separated the two germline ends. The CDR3 is 14 residues long. DNA of the CDR3: TGTGCCAGCAGTTTGGAGGGAAGCTCCTACGAGCAGTACTTC. The encoded protein is CASSLEGSSYEQYF.

This clone came up once. CDR3 DNA: TGTGCCAGCAGTTCACCGTGGGGGAGGGACACTGAAGCTTTCTTT. It translates to CASSSPWGRDTEAFF. The genes are TRBV28 and TRBJ1-1; tentatively, D is TRBD1 (5 bases). Germline CDR1 reads MDHEN; CDR2 reads SYDVKM. The CDR3 runs to 15 residues. Trimming shortened V by 4 bases and J by 3 bases, and 15 bases separated the two germline ends.

CDR3 bases: TGTGCCAGCAGTTCCCAGGGCCTTACCTACGAGCAGTACTTC. Residues: CASSSQGLTYEQYF. V is TRBV27 and J is TRBJ2-7; D perhaps matches TRBD1 (5 bases). This CDR3 is 14 amino acids long. Trimming removed 4 bases at V and 2 bases at J, with 12 bases between. CDR1 is MNHEY, CDR2 SMNVEV, per germline (reference sequence).

The chain combines TRBV27 with TRBJ2-2, with D unclear. The germline V and J ends were trimmed by 6 bases and 5 bases, with 10 bases remaining between them. This CDR3 comprises 13 residues. Germline-derived CDR1 and CDR2 are MNHEY and SMNVEV (reference sequence). The CDR3 DNA follows: TGTGCCAGCAGACCCCCGAGGACCGGGGAGCTGTTTTTT. It yields the protein CASRPPRTGELFF.

J is TRBJ2-7 and V is TRBV6-5; TRBD2 is a possible D gene (6 bases). V dropped 2 bases and J dropped 6 bases, with 8 bases sitting between them. Germline CDR1 MNHEY, CDR2 SVGAGI. This CDR3 is 12 amino acids long. Here the CDR3 reads CASSYVGGEQYF. The CDR3 nucleotides read TGTGCCAGCAGTTACGTCGGGGGCGAGCAGTACTTC.

The J gene is TRBJ1-2, the V gene TRBV29-1; maybe TRBD1 (6 bases). The length of the CDR3 is 14 residues. The V end lost 6 bases, the J end lost 8 bases, and 22 bases lay between the germline ends. The germline gives CDR1 SQVTM, CDR2 ANQGSEA. The CDR3 region has the DNA TGCAGCGTCCCGGATACAGGGAAGTCTTACGGCTACACCTTC. Protein sequence: CSVPDTGKSYGYTF.

This chain uses TRBV18 with TRBJ2-3, with 7 nucleotides matching TRBD1. Germline CDR1 is KGHSH and CDR2 is LQKENI. V was pared by 5 bases and J by 6 bases, with 23 bases of the junction left unmatched. The CDR3 loop spans 19 amino acids. For the CDR3, the DNA is TGTGCCAGCTCATCTCGAGGTCTAGGGGGCAGCTTCCCATCGGATACGCAGTATTTT. Translating gives CASSSRGLGGSFPSDTQYF.

The chain has TRBV14 and TRBJ1-5; the D gene is possibly TRBD1 (5 bases). The length of the CDR3 is 14 residues. In germline, CDR1 is SGHDN, CDR2 FVKESK. The V end was cut by 4 bases, the J end by 6 bases, with 13 bases between. CDR3 residues: CASSLGGGGQPQHF. The CDR3 DNA sequence: TGTGCCAGCAGCCTCGGGGGGGGAGGTCAGCCCCAGCATTTT.

This chain connects TRBV5-6 to TRBJ2-7, with TRBD2 identical over 7 bases. Germline CDR1 reads SGHDT; CDR2 reads YYEEEE. This CDR3 is built from 12 residues. With V trimmed by 7 bases and J by 3 bases, 4 bases remained unmatched. Written as DNA, the CDR3 is TGTGCCAGCGGGACGGGGGGCTACGAGCAGTACTTC. It yields the protein CASGTGGYEQYF.

The chain joins TRBV7-6 to TRBJ2-5, with D possibly being TRBD2 (5 bases). Germline V gene sequence: CDR1 SGHVS, CDR2 FNYEAQ. The CDR3 has 14 residues. Trimming pared 5 bases from V and 1 base from J, leaving 11 bases between. In DNA form, the CDR3 reads TGTGCCAGCAGCGGAGGACGGGTCCAAGAGACCCAGTACTTC. Amino acids: CASSGGRVQETQYF. The whole variable domain, remainder taken from reference TRBV7-6 and TRBJ2-5, is GAGVSQSPRYKVTKRGQDVALRCDPISGHVSLYWYRQALGQGPEFLTYFNYEAQQDKSGLPNDRFSAERPEGSISTLTIQRTEQRDSAMYRCASSGGRVQETQYFGPGTRLLVL.

The rearrangement uses TRBV11-1 and TRBJ2-7; either TRBD1 or TRBD2 may supply D (5 bases each). In germline, CDR1 is SGHAT, CDR2 FQDESV (reference sequence). V shed 3 bases and J shed 2 bases, with 14 bases lying between them. The CDR3 covers 15 residues. DNA of the CDR3: TGTGCCAGCAGCTTTGCCCCAGGGACGGCCTACGAGCAGTACTTC. As protein: CASSFAPGTAYEQYF.

This chain joins TRBV11-3 and TRBJ2-1; the D is unclear. Germline CDR1 is SGHNT and CDR2 is YENEEA. This CDR3 comprises 14 residues. Trimming cost V 5 bases and J 5 bases, with 13 bases left between them. The DNA of the CDR3 is TGTGCCAGCAGCCCCAGAAGGTCCAACAATGAGCAGTTCTTC. Translating it yields CASSPRRSNNEQFF.

The chain has TRBV11-2 and TRBJ1-1, with D possibly matching TRBD1 (6 bases). CDR1 and CDR2 from the germline V gene are SGHAT and FQNNGV. V gave up 0 bases and J gave up 2 bases, with 13 bases separating them. The CDR3 contains 16 residues. The DNA of the CDR3 is TGTGCCAGCAGCTTAGATAGGGGGGGACTTAACACTGAAGCTTTCTTT. This codes for CASSLDRGGLNTEAFF.

V gene TRBV27 combines with J gene TRBJ2-1, with D maybe TRBD2 (6 bases). Per germline, CDR1 MNHEY and CDR2 SMNVEV (reference sequence). Trimming took 8 bases from V and 8 from J, leaving 19 bases between them. The CDR3 covers 14 residues. As DNA, the CDR3 is TGTGCCAGCCGAGTTGGATGGAGGGCGGATGAGCAGTTCTTC. The encoded protein is CASRVGWRADEQFF.

This rearrangement joins TRBV28 to TRBJ1-2; D call uncertain. The CDR3 has 15 residues. CDR1 is MDHEN, CDR2 SYDVKM, per germline. Between the trimmed V and J ends, which lost 6 bases and 2 bases, there was a span of 16 bases. The chain's CDR3 is CASRQHWRGNYGYTF. The CDR3 bases are TGTGCCAGCAGGCAACACTGGCGGGGAAACTATGGCTACACCTTC.

This sequence joins TRBV15 and TRBJ2-3; 7 bases line up with TRBD1. This CDR3 is built from 14 residues. Trimming at V came to 3 bases and at J to 3 bases, leaving 3 bases not matched to a gene. Germline loops: CDR1 LNHNV, CDR2 YYDKDF (reference sequence). The chain's CDR3 is CATSRTGTTDTQYF. In DNA, the CDR3 is TGTGCCACCAGCAGGACAGGGACGACAGATACGCAGTATTTT.

The chain combines TRBV11-3 with TRBJ2-1; D is undetermined. V lost 5 bases, J lost 5 bases, and 10 bases lay in between. Looked up from germline, CDR1 is SGHNT and CDR2 is YENEEA. There are 13 residues in the CDR3. CDR3 loop: CASSPRLDNEQFF. Here the CDR3 DNA reads TGTGCCAGCAGCCCTCGACTCGACAATGAGCAGTTCTTC.

J is TRBJ1-4 and V is TRBV29-1; TRBD1 aligns across 7 bases. The V and J ends lost 4 bases and 6 bases, in that order; junction bases with no gene match: 11. The CDR3 spans 15 residues. CDR1 SQVTM and CDR2 ANQGSEA come from the germline V gene. The CDR3 region has the DNA TGCAGCGTTGTCCAGGTCGACAGGGAAGATGAAAAACTGTTTTTT. Translated, it gives CSVVQVDREDEKLFF.